The subject of this entry is one T cell receptor (beta chain). Generated by immunoSEQ multiplex PCR, the TCRdb table keeps only in-frame clones and is missing some. The sample includes 160,000 or so clones, 90% of them seen just once. The junction had 7 bases not matched to a gene; V was cut back by 1 base and J by 2 bases. The CDR3 length is 16 residues. CDR1 and CDR2 (germline): LGHNA, YNFKEQ. This entry comes from a study of T cell responses to AZD1222 COVID-19 vaccine. Overall study: Second doses that came at about 4 or about 12 weeks were put together.

The sequencing here drew on peripheral blood, taken on day 0 of AZD1222 vaccination. This chain joins TRBV4-2 and TRBJ2-5, with TRBD2 matching over 7 bases. The clonotype was recovered from an adult in good health. The DNA for the CDR3 is TGTGCCAGCAGCCAAGTGCGGGAGCCTTATCAAGAGACCCAGTACTTC. It yields the protein CASSQVREPYQETQYF.